In this sample, the clone carrying this T cell receptor beta chain turned up many times. The antigen is undetermined. TCRdb re-analysed the 5' RACE reads in MiXCR, keeping a single row per CDR3 protein. The data contain 400,000 or so distinct CDR3 sequences, over 5% of them singletons. The sample is drawn from a study of T cells after yellow fever vaccination. Study overall: Some fractions had low cell numbers, and these were prepared with SMART-Seq v4 Ultra Low Input.

Study observations and caveats: Only a minor proportion of clonotypes was detected across both CD4 and CD8 compartments. Re-detected after boosting: most primary clones, 96% of CD4 and about 85% of CD8. Abundant bulk-derived clonotypes could contaminate FACS-sorted repertoires.

CDR1 and CDR2 (germline): SGHRS, YFSETQ. V gave up 2 bases and J gave up 0 bases; unmatched junction bases: 6. This CDR3 is built from 17 residues. This TCR came from a man aged 25-45 years who received the YFV17D yellow fever vaccine. This chain joins TRBV5-1 and TRBJ2-3, with TRBD2 identical over 10 bases. The sample here was PBMCs, taken 5 days after the yellow fever booster vaccination. CDR3 amino acids: CASSFGLAGASTDTQYF. CDR3 in DNA: TGCGCCAGCAGCTTCGGGCTAGCGGGAGCAAGCACAGATACGCAGTATTTT.